These 11 T cell receptor beta chains share one sample of origin, sequenced in a study of T cells in Graves' hyperthyroidism and ophthalmopathy. It was RNA transcripts that yielded the amplified TCR beta CDR3 regions. First-round RT-PCR of the TCR CDR3 relied on the HTBI primer set. TCRdb fed the multiplex PCR reads into MiXCR, producing one record per CDR3 protein. The sample holds around 340,000 distinct CDR3 sequences; over 15% are singletons and the top ten take roughly a sixth. Sequenced: blood. The receptors come from a woman aged 40 to 49 with Graves' ophthalmopathy.

The sample holds many counts of this clonotype. One end of the junction fails to match germline, which may point to a read error. CDR3 sequence: CASSWRSYKQYF. The CDR3 DNA follows: TGTGCCAGCAGCTGGAGATCCTACAAGCAGTACTTC. The gene calls are TRBV28 and TRBJ2-7; D not resolved. The CDR3 has 12 residues. Germline lookup yields CDR1 MDHEN and CDR2 SYDVKM.

The table lists this clonotype with many counts. V is TRBV6-5 and J is TRBJ1-1; no clear D gene. V was shortened by 5 bases and J by 1 base, with 14 bases between the two germline ends. This CDR3 spans 15 amino acids. CDR1 is MNHEY, CDR2 SVGAGI, per germline. The CDR3 protein is CASSTPVASNTEAFF. The CDR3, as DNA: TGTGCCAGCAGTACCCCGGTGGCCTCGAACACTGAAGCTTTCTTT.

This chain links TRBV7-9 with TRBJ1-2; D uncertain. Trimming took 8 bases from V and 8 from J, leaving 3 bases between them. CDR1 and CDR2 (germline): SEHNR, FQNEAQ (reference sequence). The CDR3 loop spans 8 amino acids. This CDR3 reads CASEGYTF. DNA for the CDR3: TGTGCCAGCGAAGGCTACACCTTC.

V usage is TRBV12-3 or TRBV12-4 and J usage is TRBJ2-7; 9 nucleotides align to TRBD1. V shed 1 base and J 5 bases; nucleotides not matched to a gene: 3. The CDR3 has 14 amino acids. CDR3 DNA: TGTGCCAGCAGTTTAGTGGGACAGGGTAACGAGCAGTACTTC. As protein: CASSLVGQGNEQYF.

This clonotype was counted ten times or more. The rearrangement links TRBV20-1 to TRBJ2-7; possibly TRBD1 for D (7 bases). This CDR3 contains 16 residues. V was pared by 2 bases and J by 6 bases, with 23 bases between. The germline V gene has CDR1 DFQATT and CDR2 SNEGSKA (reference sequence). The chain's CDR3 is CSARQPRQGTAGEQYF. The CDR3 nucleotides read TGCAGTGCTAGACAGCCGCGACAGGGAACAGCGGGCGAGCAGTACTTC.

V is TRBV3-1 and J is TRBJ2-4; D is undetermined. CDR3 length equals 15 residues. Germline CDR1 and CDR2: LGHDT and YNNKEL (reference sequence). The V and J ends lost 4 bases and 2 bases respectively, with 12 bases between them. Written as DNA, the CDR3 is TGTGCCAGCAGCCGGGGAAGAGGCCCCAAAAACATTCAGTACTTC. It codes for CASSRGRGPKNIQYF. Full variable domain (rest looked up from reference TRBV3-1 and TRBJ2-4): DTAVSQTPKYLVTQMGNDKSIKCEQNLGHDTMYWYKQDSKKFLKIMFSYNNKELIINETVPNRFSPKSPDKAHLNLHINSLELGDSAVYFCASSRGRGPKNIQYFGAGTRLSVL.

This chain joins TRBV19 and TRBJ1-1; D may be TRBD1 (5 bases). With 5 bases removed from V and 10 bases from J, the gap between germline ends came to 20 bases. CDR1 is LNHDA, CDR2 SQIVND, per germline (reference sequence). The CDR3 has 14 amino acids. Written as DNA, the CDR3 is TGTGCCAGTAGTCCACGGGACGCTACGAGTCGAGCTTTCTTT. Translating it yields CASSPRDATSRAFF.

This clonotype was detected ten times or more. The rearrangement links TRBV5-1 to TRBJ1-6, with TRBD1 identical over 9 bases. Germline V gives CDR1 SGHRS, CDR2 YFSETQ. The CDR3 is 17 residues long. The J segment lost 11 bases and the V segment lost 3 bases, leaving 15 bases of the junction unmatched. CDR3 protein: CASSYTRGQGSFAPLHF. The CDR3 DNA sequence: TGCGCCAGCAGCTACACTCGAGGACAGGGGTCTTTTGCACCCCTCCACTTT.

This clonotype was observed at least ten times. The rearrangement joins TRBV12-3 or TRBV12-4 to TRBJ2-7; tentative D call: TRBD2 (7 bases). Trimming shortened V by 5 bases and J by 4 bases, and 24 bases separated the two germline ends. This CDR3 is 17 amino acids long. The CDR3 region has the DNA TGTGCCAGCAGTATCTACGGCTTGGGAGGGGGTGCGTACGAGCAGTACTTC. As protein: CASSIYGLGGGAYEQYF.

This clonotype was observed at least ten times. This sequence joins TRBV6-1 and TRBJ1-3; D unresolved. V was pared by 6 bases and J by 4 bases, with 13 bases between. The CDR3 spans 14 residues. Germline V gives CDR1 MNHNS, CDR2 SASEGT. The chain's CDR3 is CASSSRRQGNTIYF. The CDR3 bases are TGTGCCAGCAGCTCCAGGAGGCAGGGAAACACCATATATTTT.

Of note for this clonotype: Its ends do not fully match the called genes, so a read error is possible. The chain uses TRBV6-5 and TRBJ2-7; D might be TRBD1 or TRBD2, each matching 5 bases. Germline CDR1 MNHEY, CDR2 SVGAGI. The CDR3 is 14 amino acids. CDR3 sequence: CASSFGSVTGPKNF. Here the CDR3 DNA reads TGTGCCAGCAGTTTCGGCTCGGTCACGGGACCGAAGAACTTC.